This T cell receptor beta chain is drawn from a study of shared clonotypes between healthy human individuals. How the authors handled the data: Junction-only sequences produced by ImmunoSEQ had no quality scores, so filtering differed. Measured with immunoSEQ multiplex PCR; TCRdb has only the in-frame clones, and not every one. V and J calls and clone size follow that table, whereas D and trimming were derived from the DNA. The sample has fewer than 350,000 clones; around 90% are singletons. This clone has just a few counts. Germline CDR1 reads SGHDT; CDR2 reads YYEEEE. The CDR3 extends over 13 amino acids. Trimming removed 2 bases at V and 1 base at J, with 7 bases between.

V usage is TRBV5-6 and J usage is TRBJ2-7; no clear D gene. This TCR was recovered from a man aged 18 to 29 in good health. The sequencing input was memory CD8+ T cells sorted from blood. This sample's subset: CD45RO+ cells pooled with CCR7-negative TemRA cells. CDR3 DNA sequence: TGTGCCAGCAGCTTTAGTGCGTCCTACGAGCAGTACTTC. Amino acids: CASSFSASYEQYF.